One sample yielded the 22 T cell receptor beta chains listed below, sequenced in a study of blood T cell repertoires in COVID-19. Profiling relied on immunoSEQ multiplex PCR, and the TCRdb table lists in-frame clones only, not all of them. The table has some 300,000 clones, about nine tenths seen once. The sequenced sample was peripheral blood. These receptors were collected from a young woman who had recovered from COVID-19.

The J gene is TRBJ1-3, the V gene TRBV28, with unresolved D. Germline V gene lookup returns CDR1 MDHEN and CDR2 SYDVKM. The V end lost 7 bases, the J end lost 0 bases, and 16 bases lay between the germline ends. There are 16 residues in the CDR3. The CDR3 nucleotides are TGTGCCAGCACCGACGACTTGACCCACTCTGGAAACACCATATATTTT. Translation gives CASTDDLTHSGNTIYF.

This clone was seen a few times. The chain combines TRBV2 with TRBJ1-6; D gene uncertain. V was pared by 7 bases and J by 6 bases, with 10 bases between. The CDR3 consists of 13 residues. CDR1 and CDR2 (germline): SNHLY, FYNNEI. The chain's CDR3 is CASTTTPNSPLHF. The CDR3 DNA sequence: TGTGCCAGCACCACAACGCCTAATTCACCCCTCCACTTT.

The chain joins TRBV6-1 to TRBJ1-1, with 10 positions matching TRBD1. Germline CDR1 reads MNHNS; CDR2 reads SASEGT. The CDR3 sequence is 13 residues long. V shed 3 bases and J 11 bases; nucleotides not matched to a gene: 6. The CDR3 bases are TGTGCCAGCAGTGAGAGACAGGGGGCGTACGCTTTCTTT. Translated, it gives CASSERQGAYAFF.

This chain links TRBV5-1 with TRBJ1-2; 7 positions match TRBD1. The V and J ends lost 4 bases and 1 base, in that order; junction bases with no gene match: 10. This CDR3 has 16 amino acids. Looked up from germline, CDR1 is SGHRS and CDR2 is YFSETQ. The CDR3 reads CASSPGRDRNNYGYTF. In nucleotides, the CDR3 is TGCGCCAGCAGCCCCGGACGGGACAGAAATAACTATGGCTACACCTTC. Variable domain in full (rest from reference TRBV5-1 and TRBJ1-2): KAGVTQTPRYLIKTRGQQVTLSCSPISGHRSVSWYQQTPGQGLQFLFEYFSETQRNKGNFPGRFSGRQFSNSRSEMNVSTLELGDSALYLCASSPGRDRNNYGYTFGSGTRLTVV.

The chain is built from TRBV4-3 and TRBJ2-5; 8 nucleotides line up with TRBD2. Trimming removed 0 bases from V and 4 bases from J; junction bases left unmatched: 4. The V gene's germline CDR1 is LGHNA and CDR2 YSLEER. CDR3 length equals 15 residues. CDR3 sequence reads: CASSQDPAGVETQYF. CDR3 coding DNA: TGCGCCAGCAGCCAAGACCCAGCGGGGGTAGAGACCCAGTACTTC.

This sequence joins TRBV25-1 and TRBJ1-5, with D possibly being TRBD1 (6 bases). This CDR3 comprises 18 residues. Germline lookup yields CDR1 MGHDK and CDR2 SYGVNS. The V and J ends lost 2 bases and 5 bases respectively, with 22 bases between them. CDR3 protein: CASSEEGVVGLHYQPQHF. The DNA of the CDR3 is TGTGCCAGCAGTGAAGAGGGGGTCGTCGGCCTACACTATCAGCCCCAGCATTTT.

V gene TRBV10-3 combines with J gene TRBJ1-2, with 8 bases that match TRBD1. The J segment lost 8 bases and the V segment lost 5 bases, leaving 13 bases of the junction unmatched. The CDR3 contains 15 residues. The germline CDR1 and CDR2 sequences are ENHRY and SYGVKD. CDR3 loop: CAISQTDRGARGYTF. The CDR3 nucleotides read TGTGCCATCAGTCAGACCGACAGGGGAGCGAGAGGCTACACCTTC.

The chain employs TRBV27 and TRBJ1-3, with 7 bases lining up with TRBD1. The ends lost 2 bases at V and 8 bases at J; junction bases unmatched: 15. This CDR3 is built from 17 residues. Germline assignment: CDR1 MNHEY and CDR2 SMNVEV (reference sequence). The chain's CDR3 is CASSLRTGPGASDTIYF. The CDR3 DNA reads TGTGCCAGCAGTTTACGGACAGGACCCGGAGCGAGCGACACCATATATTTT.

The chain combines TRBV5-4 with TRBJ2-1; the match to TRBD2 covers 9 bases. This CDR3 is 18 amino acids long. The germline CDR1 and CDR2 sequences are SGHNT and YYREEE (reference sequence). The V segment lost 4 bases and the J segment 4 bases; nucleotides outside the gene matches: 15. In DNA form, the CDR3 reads TGTGCCAGCAGCGTTATAGCGGGGGCCGACCCGAGGTACAATGAGCAGTTCTTC. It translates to CASSVIAGADPRYNEQFF. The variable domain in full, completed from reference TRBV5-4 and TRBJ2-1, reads ETGVTQSPTHLIKTRGQQVTLRCSSQSGHNTVSWYQQALGQGPQFIFQYYREEENGRGNFPPRFSGLQFPNYSSELNVNALELDDSALYLCASSVIAGADPRYNEQFFGPGTRLTVL.

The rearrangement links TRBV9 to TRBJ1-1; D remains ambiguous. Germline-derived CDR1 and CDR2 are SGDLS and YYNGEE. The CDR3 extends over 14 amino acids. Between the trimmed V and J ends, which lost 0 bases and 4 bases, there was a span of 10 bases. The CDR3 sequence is CASSVEFGGTEAFF. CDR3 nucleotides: TGTGCCAGCAGCGTAGAATTCGGAGGCACTGAAGCTTTCTTT.

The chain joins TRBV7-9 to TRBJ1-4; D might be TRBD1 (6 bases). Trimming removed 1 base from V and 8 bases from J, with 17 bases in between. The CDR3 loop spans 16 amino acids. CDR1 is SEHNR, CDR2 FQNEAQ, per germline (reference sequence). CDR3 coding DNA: TGTGCCAGCAGCTTAGAAACGGGAAGGGGACAAGAAAAACTGTTTTTT. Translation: CASSLETGRGQEKLFF.

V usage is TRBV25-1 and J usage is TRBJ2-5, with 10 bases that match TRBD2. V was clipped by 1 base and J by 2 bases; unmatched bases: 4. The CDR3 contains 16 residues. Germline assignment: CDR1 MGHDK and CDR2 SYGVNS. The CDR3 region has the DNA TGTGCCAGCAGTGAATTTAGCGGGGGGCTTCAAGAGACCCAGTACTTC. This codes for CASSEFSGGLQETQYF.

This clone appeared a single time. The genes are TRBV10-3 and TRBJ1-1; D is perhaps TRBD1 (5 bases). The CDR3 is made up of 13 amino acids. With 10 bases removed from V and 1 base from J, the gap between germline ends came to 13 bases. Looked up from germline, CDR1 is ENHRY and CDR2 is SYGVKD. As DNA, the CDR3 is TGTGCCACTGGCGCAGGGCAGAACACTGAAGCTTTCTTT. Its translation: CATGAGQNTEAFF.

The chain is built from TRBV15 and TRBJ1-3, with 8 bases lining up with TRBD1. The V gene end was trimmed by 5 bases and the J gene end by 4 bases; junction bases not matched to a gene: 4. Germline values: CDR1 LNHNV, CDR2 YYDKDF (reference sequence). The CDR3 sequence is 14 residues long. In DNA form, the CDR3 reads TGTGCCACCAGCTCATGGGACAGGGGAAACACCATATATTTT. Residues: CATSSWDRGNTIYF.

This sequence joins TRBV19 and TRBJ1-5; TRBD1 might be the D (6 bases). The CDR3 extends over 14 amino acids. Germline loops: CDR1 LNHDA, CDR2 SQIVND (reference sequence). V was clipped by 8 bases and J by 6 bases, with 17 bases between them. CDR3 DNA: TGTGCCAGTTCTCCCCAACAGGGCCCTCAGCCCCAGCATTTT. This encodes CASSPQQGPQPQHF.

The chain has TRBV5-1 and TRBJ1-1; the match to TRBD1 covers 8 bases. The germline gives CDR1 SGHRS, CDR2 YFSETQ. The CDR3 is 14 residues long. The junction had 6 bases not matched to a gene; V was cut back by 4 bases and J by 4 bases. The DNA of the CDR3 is TGCGCCAGCAGCACGGGACAGGAGACCACTGAAGCTTTCTTT. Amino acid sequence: CASSTGQETTEAFF. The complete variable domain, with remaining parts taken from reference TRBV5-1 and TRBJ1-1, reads KAGVTQTPRYLIKTRGQQVTLSCSPISGHRSVSWYQQTPGQGLQFLFEYFSETQRNKGNFPGRFSGRQFSNSRSEMNVSTLELGDSALYLCASSTGQETTEAFFGQGTRLTVV.

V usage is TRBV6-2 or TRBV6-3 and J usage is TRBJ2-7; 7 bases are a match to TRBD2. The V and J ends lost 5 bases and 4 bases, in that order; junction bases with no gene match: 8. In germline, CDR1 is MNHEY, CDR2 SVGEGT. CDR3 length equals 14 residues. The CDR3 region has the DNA TGTGCCAGCAGTAACCGGACTAGTCGTTACGAGCAGTACTTC. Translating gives CASSNRTSRYEQYF.

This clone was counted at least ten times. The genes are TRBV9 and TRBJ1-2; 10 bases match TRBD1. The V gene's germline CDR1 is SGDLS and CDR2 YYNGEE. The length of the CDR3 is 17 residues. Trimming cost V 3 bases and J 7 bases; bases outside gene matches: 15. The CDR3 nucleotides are TGTGCCAGCAGCGACTCAAACCGGGACAGGGGTTCGAGTGGCTACACCTTC. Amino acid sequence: CASSDSNRDRGSSGYTF.

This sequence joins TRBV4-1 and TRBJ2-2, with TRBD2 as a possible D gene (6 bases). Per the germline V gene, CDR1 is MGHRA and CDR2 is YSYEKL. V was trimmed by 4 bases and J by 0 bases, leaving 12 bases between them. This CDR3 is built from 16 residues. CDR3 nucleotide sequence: TGCGCCAGCAGCCTGCACCCGGGGGCGAACACCGGGGAGCTGTTTTTT. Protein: CASSLHPGANTGELFF.

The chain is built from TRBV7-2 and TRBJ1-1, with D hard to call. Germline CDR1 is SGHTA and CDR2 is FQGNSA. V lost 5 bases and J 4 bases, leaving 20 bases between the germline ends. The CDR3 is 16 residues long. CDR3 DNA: TGTGCCAGCAGCAAAAGAGTACAGCCCACTGGCACTGAAGCTTTCTTT. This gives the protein CASSKRVQPTGTEAFF.

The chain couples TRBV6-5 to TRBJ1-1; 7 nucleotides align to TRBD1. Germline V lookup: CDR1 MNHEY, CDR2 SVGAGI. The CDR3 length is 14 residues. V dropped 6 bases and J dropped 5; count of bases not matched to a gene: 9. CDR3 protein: CASSRRQGWTEAFF. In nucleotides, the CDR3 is TGTGCCAGCAGCCGAAGACAGGGATGGACTGAAGCTTTCTTT.

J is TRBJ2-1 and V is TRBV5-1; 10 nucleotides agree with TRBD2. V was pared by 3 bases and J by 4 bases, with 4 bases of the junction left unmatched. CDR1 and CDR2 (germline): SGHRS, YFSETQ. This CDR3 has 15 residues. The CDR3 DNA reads TGCGCCAGCAGCTCCGGGACTAGCGATTACAATGAGCAGTTCTTC. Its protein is CASSSGTSDYNEQFF. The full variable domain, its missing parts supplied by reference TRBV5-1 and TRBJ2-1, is KAGVTQTPRYLIKTRGQQVTLSCSPISGHRSVSWYQQTPGQGLQFLFEYFSETQRNKGNFPGRFSGRQFSNSRSEMNVSTLELGDSALYLCASSSGTSDYNEQFFGPGTRLTVL.